These T cell receptor beta chains were read from a single sample in a study of blood T cell repertoires in COVID-19. Repertoires were generated with immunoSEQ multiplex PCR, while TCRdb's copy carries only in-frame clones and drops some. The sample has some 290,000 clones, approximately 91% seen once. Specimen: peripheral blood. The receptors stem from a woman younger than 45 with COVID-19, enrolled during active disease. The CDR3 runs from the conserved cysteine through the conserved F or W. The order of the fields is CDR3 DNA, CDR3 protein, clone size, J gene, D gene, V gene. A D gene is named only where the DNA matches it firmly. Some rows mark clone size as missing; the rest say once, few, many or name a class of expanded clone.

DNA: TGCGCCAGCAGCTTAACCTTACTAGCGGGTCCCACCGGGGAGCTGTTTTTT
CDR3: CASSLTLLAGPTGELFF
size: once
J: TRBJ2-2
D: TRBD2
V: TRBV5-1

DNA: TGTGCCAGCAGTTTGGGCGAAGAGACCCAGTACTTC
CDR3: CASSLGEETQYF
size: NA
J: TRBJ2-5
D: NA
V: TRBV28

DNA: TGTGCCAGCAGCTTAGATTTGGGGACAACTTATAATTCACCCCTCCACTTT
CDR3: CASSLDLGTTYNSPLHF
size: few
J: TRBJ1-6
D: NA
V: TRBV11-2

DNA: TGCGCCAGCAGCTTGAGCCCCAGCGGTGCCCTTGGAAACACCATATATTTT
CDR3: CASSLSPSGALGNTIYF
size: NA
J: TRBJ1-3
D: NA
V: TRBV5-1

DNA: TGTGCCAGCAGCTATCTAGCCCAGCCGAAACTCGATGAGCAGTTCTTC
CDR3: CASSYLAQPKLDEQFF
size: NA
J: TRBJ2-1
D: NA
V: TRBV7-8

DNA: TGTGCCAGTATCGATCTGTTGGCGGGGACCCAGTACTTC
CDR3: CASIDLLAGTQYF
size: NA
J: TRBJ2-5
D: NA
V: TRBV2

DNA: TGTGCCTGGAGTCGGCAGGGCTATGGCTACACCTTC
CDR3: CAWSRQGYGYTF
size: NA
J: TRBJ1-2
D: NA
V: TRBV30

DNA: TGTGCCAGCAGTTACGAGGGCAGGACCGTCTATGGCTACACCTTC
CDR3: CASSYEGRTVYGYTF
size: few
J: TRBJ1-2
D: NA
V: TRBV6-6

DNA: TGTGCCAGTATAGCGGGAGACTACAATGAGCAGTTCTTC
CDR3: CASIAGDYNEQFF
size: NA
J: TRBJ2-1
D: TRBD2
V: TRBV19

DNA: TGTGCCAGCAGCTTAGCGGGAGGGCCGCCAGATACGCAGTATTTT
CDR3: CASSLAGGPPDTQYF
size: NA
J: TRBJ2-3
D: TRBD2
V: TRBV7-2

DNA: TGTGCCAGCAGTCAGGACAGGGATCAGCCCCAGCATTTT
CDR3: CASSQDRDQPQHF
size: NA
J: TRBJ1-5
D: TRBD1
V: TRBV7-2

DNA: TGCGCCAGTCAACGGGACAGTCGGACCGGGGAGCTGTTTTTT
CDR3: CASQRDSRTGELFF
size: NA
J: TRBJ2-2
D: TRBD1
V: TRBV10-1

DNA: TGTGCCAGCTCACCACCGACAGGGGTGGCTGGCTACACCTTC
CDR3: CASSPPTGVAGYTF
size: NA
J: TRBJ1-2
D: TRBD1
V: TRBV18

DNA: TGTGCCAGCAGCGTGGGACTAGAGTTCCCCAATGAGCAGTTCTTC
CDR3: CASSVGLEFPNEQFF
size: NA
J: TRBJ2-1
D: TRBD2
V: TRBV5-5

DNA: TGTGCTAGTGTCCCGGACAGGGTGGTTGGTGAGCAGTTCTTC
CDR3: CASVPDRVVGEQFF
size: NA
J: TRBJ2-1
D: TRBD1
V: TRBV12-5

DNA: TGTGCCAGCATTTTAGCGATCCACACCGGGGAGCTGTTTTTT
CDR3: CASILAIHTGELFF
size: NA
J: TRBJ2-2
D: NA
V: TRBV5-5